This T cell receptor (beta chain) is from a study of T cells in Graves' hyperthyroidism and ophthalmopathy. Overall study: Peripheral blood was drawn at first diagnosis, prior to all treatment. Broader study findings: A 13 V-J signature model discriminated ophthalmopathy versus stable hyperthyroidism.

RNA transcripts yielded amplified TCR beta CDR3 regions. The HTBI primer set served for first-round RT-PCR of the TCR CDR3. TCRdb called the multiplex PCR reads again in MiXCR, with one record for every CDR3 protein. The repertoire consists of about 350,000 distinct CDR3 sequences, with approximately 14% occurring once and the leading ten covering about 21%. This clonotype has ten or more counts. As yet, its antigen is unknown. Specimen: blood. This clonotype originated in a woman between 55 and 75 years old with Graves' ophthalmopathy.

CDR3: CASSEFAGGYNEQFF. As DNA, the CDR3 is TGTGCCAGCAGTGAATTTGCGGGAGGTTACAATGAGCAGTTCTTC. This chain links TRBV6-1 with TRBJ2-1, with 8 bases matching TRBD2. This CDR3 is built from 15 residues. The germline CDR1 and CDR2 sequences are MNHNS and SASEGT. The J segment lost 4 bases and the V segment lost 2 bases, leaving 4 bases of the junction unmatched.